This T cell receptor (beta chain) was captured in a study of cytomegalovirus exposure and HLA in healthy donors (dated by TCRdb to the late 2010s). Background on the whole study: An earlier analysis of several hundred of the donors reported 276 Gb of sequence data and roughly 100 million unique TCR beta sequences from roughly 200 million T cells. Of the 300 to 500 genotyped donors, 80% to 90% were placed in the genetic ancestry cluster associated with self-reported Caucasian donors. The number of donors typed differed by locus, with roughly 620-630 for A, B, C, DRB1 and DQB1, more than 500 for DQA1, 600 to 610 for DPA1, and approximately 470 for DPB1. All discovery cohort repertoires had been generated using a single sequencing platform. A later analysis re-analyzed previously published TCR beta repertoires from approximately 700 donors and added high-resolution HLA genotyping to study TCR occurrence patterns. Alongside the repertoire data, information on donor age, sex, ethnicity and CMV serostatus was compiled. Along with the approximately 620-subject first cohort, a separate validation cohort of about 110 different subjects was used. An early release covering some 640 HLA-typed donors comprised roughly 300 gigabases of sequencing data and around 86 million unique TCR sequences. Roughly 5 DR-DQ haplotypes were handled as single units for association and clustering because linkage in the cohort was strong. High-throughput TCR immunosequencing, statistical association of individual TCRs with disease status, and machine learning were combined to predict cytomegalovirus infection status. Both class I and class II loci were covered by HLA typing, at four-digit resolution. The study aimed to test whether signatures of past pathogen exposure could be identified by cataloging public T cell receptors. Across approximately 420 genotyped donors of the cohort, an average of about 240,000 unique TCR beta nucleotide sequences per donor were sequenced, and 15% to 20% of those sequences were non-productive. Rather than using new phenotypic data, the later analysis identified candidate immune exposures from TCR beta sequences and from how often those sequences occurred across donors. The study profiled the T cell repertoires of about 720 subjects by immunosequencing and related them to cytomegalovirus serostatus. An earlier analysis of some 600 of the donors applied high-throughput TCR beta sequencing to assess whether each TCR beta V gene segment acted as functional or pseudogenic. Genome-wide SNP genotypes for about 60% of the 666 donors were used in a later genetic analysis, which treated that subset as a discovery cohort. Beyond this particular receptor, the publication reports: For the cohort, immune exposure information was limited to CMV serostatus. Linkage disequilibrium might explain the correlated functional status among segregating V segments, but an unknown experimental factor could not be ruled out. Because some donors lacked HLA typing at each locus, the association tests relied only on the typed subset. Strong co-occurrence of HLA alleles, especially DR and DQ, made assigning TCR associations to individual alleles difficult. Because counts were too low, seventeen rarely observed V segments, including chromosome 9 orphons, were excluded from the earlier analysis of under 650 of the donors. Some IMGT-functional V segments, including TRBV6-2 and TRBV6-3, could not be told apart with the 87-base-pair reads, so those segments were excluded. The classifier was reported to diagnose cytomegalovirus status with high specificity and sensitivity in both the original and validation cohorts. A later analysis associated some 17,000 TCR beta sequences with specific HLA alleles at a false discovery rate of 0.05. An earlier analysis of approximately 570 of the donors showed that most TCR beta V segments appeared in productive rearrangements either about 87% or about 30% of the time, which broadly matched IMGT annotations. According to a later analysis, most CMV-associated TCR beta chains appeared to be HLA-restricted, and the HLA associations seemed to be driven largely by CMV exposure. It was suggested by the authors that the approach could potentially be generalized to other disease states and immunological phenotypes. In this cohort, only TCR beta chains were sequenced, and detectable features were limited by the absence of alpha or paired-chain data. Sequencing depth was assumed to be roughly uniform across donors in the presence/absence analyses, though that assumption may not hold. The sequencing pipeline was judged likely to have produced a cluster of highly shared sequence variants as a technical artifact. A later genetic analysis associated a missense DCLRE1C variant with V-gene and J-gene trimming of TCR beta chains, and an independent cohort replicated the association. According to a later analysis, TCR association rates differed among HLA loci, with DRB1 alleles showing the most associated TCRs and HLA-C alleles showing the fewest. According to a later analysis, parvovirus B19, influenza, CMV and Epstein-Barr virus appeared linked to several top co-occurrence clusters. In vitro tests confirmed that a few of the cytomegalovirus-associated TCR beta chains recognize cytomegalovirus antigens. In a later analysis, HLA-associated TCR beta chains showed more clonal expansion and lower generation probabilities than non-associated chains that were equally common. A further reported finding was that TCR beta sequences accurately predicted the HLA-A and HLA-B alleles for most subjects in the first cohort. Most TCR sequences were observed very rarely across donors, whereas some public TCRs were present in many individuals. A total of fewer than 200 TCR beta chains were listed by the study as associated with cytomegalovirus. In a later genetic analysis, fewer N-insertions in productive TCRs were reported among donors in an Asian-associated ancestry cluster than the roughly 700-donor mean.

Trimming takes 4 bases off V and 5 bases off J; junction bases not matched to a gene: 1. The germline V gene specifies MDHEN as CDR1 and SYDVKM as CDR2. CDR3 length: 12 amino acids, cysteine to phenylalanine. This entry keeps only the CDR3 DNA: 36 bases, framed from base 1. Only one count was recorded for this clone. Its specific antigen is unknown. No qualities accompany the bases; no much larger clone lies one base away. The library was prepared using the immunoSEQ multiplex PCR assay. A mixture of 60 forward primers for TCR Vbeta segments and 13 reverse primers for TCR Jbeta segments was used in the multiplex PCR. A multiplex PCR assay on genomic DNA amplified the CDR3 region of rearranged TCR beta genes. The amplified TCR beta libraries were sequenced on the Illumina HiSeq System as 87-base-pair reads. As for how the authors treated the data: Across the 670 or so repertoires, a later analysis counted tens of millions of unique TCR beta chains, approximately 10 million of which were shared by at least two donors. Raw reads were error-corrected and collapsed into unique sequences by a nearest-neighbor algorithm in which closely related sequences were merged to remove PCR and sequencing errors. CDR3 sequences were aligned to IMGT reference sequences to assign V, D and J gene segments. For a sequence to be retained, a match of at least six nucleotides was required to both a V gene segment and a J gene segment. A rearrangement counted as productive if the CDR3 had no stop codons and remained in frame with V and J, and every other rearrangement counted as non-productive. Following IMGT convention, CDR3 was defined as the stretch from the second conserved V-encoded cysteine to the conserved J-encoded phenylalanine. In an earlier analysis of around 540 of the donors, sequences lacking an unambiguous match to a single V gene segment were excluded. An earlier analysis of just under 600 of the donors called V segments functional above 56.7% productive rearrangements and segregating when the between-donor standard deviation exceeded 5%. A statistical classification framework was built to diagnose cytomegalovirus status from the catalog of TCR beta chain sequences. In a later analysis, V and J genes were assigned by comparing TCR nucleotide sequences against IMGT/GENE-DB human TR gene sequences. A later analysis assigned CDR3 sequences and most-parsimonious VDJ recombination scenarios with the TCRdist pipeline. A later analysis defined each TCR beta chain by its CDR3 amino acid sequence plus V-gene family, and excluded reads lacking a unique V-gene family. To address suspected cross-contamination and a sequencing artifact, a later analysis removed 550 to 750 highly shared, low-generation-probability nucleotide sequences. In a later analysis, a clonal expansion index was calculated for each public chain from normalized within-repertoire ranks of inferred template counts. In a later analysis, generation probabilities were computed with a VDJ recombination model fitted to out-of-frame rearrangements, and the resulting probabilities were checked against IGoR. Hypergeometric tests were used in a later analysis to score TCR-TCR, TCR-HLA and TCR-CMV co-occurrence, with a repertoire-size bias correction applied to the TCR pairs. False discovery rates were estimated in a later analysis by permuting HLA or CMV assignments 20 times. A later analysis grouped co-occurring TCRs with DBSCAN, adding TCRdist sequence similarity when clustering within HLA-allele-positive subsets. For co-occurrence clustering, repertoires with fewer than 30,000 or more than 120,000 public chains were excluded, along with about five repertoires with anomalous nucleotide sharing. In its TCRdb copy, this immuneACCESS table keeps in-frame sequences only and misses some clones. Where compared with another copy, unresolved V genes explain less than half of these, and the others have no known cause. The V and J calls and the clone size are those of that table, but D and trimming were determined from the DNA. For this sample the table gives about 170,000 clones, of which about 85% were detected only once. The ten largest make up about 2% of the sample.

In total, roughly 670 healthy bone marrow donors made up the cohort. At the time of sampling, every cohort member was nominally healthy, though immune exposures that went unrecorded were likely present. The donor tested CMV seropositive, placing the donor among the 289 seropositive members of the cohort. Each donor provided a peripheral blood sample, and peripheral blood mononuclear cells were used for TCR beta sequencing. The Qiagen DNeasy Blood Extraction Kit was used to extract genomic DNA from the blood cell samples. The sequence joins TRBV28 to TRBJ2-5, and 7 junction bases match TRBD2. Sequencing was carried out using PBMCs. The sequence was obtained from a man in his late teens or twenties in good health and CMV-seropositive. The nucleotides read TGTGCCAGCAGTTCCGGGGGGGAGACCCAGTACTTC. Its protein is CASSSGGETQYF.